Each of the 27 T cell receptor beta chains below was sequenced from the same sample in a study of T cell responses to AZD1222 COVID-19 vaccine. Profiling relied on immunoSEQ multiplex PCR, and the TCRdb table lists in-frame clones only, not all of them. This sample has 170,000 or so clones, with 90% found just once. The input for sequencing was peripheral blood, taken on day 0 of AZD1222 vaccination. The receptors come from an adult in good health.

The chain is built from TRBV11-2 and TRBJ1-1; D remains ambiguous. The CDR3 totals 14 residues. Per germline, CDR1 SGHAT and CDR2 FQNNGV. The V end lost 7 bases, the J end lost 1 base, and 13 bases lay between the germline ends. CDR3 sequence (DNA): TGTGCCAGCACCCCCGGCATCCGGAACACTGAAGCTTTCTTT. It codes for CASTPGIRNTEAFF.

V and J are TRBV6-5 and TRBJ1-1; 9 bases match TRBD1. This CDR3 is 14 amino acids long. CDR1 and CDR2 from the germline V gene are MNHEY and SVGAGI. J was trimmed by 7 bases and V by 2 bases; bases with no gene match: 5. DNA of the CDR3: TGTGCCAGCAGTTACGCCGGGACAGGGATTGAAGCTTTCTTT. As protein: CASSYAGTGIEAFF.

The J gene is TRBJ1-5, the V gene TRBV4-3; D unresolved. The CDR3 consists of 15 residues. The V and J ends lost 0 bases and 5 bases respectively, with 11 bases between them. Germline values: CDR1 LGHNA, CDR2 YSLEER. Here the CDR3 DNA reads TGCGCCAGCAGCCAAGATCACGCTGACTATCAGCCCCAGCATTTT. Translating it yields CASSQDHADYQPQHF.

The chain recombines TRBV11-2 with TRBJ1-4, with TRBD1 as a possible D gene (5 bases). CDR1 and CDR2 from the germline V gene are SGHAT and FQNNGV. The CDR3 is 14 residues long. V shed 0 bases and J shed 15 bases, with 17 bases lying between them. CDR3 in DNA: TGTGCCAGCAGCTTAGATGGTAGTTTGAGGGGTTTGTTTTTT. Amino acids: CASSLDGSLRGLFF.

The chain links TRBV18 to TRBJ1-1; 7 nucleotides agree with TRBD1. The CDR3 runs to 16 residues. V shed 11 bases, J shed 1 base, and the junction held 16 bases outside the gene matches. CDR1 and CDR2 from the germline V gene are KGHSH and LQKENI. CDR3 DNA sequence: TGTGCCGGTAGTCAGGGACAGATACCGGGGAACACTGAAGCTTTCTTT. Protein sequence: CAGSQGQIPGNTEAFF.

This chain connects TRBV19 to TRBJ1-3, with D tentatively TRBD1 (5 bases). The CDR3 has 16 amino acids. The germline gives CDR1 LNHDA, CDR2 SQIVND (reference sequence). V dropped 7 bases and J dropped 2 bases, with 18 bases sitting between them. CDR3 DNA: TGTGCCAGTATCGATTTTAGGGGAAATCCTGGAAACACCATATATTTT. Translation gives CASIDFRGNPGNTIYF.

The chain combines TRBV11-2 with TRBJ2-2, with D possibly being TRBD2 (7 bases). Germline V CDR1 and CDR2: SGHAT, FQNNGV. The CDR3 covers 17 residues. Trimming stripped 5 bases from V and 6 bases from J, with 22 bases between. CDR3 amino acids: CASSLRLLGGRAGELFF. DNA for the CDR3: TGTGCCAGCAGCCTAAGACTTCTCGGGGGGCGGGCCGGGGAGCTGTTTTTT.

This clone was seen just once. This rearrangement joins TRBV12-3 or TRBV12-4 to TRBJ1-2; TRBD1 might be the D (6 bases). The CDR3 covers 13 residues. With 6 bases removed from V and 8 bases from J, the gap between germline ends came to 16 bases. CDR3 nucleotide sequence: TGTGCCAGCAGCCTGGACAGAAAAGGGGGCTACACCTTC. It specifies CASSLDRKGGYTF.

The genes are TRBV7-3 and TRBJ2-7; D tentatively fits TRBD1 or TRBD2 (6 bases each). Germline values: CDR1 SGHTA, CDR2 FQGTGA. The V gene lost 5 bases and the J gene lost 7 bases, with 21 bases spanning the gap. There are 15 residues in the CDR3. The CDR3 DNA is TGTGCCAGCAGCCTCGGAAATGGGGGGACAAAAGAGCAGTACTTC. It codes for CASSLGNGGTKEQYF.

This clone was found once. V is TRBV2 and J is TRBJ1-1; the D is unclear. Germline-derived CDR1 and CDR2 are SNHLY and FYNNEI. The CDR3 is 11 residues long. Trimming took off 1 base at V and 8 bases at J, with 5 bases between the two ends. CDR3 bases: TGTGCCAGCAGTGAAGACAGAGAAGCTTTCTTT. Its translation is CASSEDREAFF.

This clone has just one count. The chain couples TRBV28 to TRBJ1-5, with D tentatively TRBD1 (6 bases). Between the trimmed V and J ends, which lost 2 bases and 6 bases, there was a span of 11 bases. Germline assignment: CDR1 MDHEN and CDR2 SYDVKM. The CDR3 consists of 14 residues. CDR3 protein: CASSLRQEGQPQHF. The CDR3 DNA follows: TGTGCCAGCAGTTTAAGACAGGAGGGTCAGCCCCAGCATTTT. Complete variable domain (other parts from reference TRBV28 and TRBJ1-5): DVKVTQSSRYLVKRTGEKVFLECVQDMDHENMFWYRQDPGLGLRLIYFSYDVKMKEKGDIPEGYSVSREKKERFSLILESASTNQTSMYLCASSLRQEGQPQHFGDGTRLSIL.

This clone appeared once. The genes are TRBV11-1 and TRBJ1-2, with D possibly matching TRBD1 (6 bases). Germline CDR1 reads SGHAT; CDR2 reads FQDESV (reference sequence). The V end lost 5 bases, the J end lost 8 bases, and 18 bases lay between the germline ends. CDR3 length: 14 residues. In DNA, the CDR3 is TGTGCCAGCAGCCAAGGGACAAACTCCCGGGGCTACACCTTC. It translates to CASSQGTNSRGYTF.

The chain links TRBV28 to TRBJ1-2; possibly TRBD1 for D (5 bases). Germline V gene data show CDR1 as MDHEN and CDR2 as SYDVKM. Trimming shortened V by 6 bases and J by 6 bases, and 17 bases separated the two germline ends. This CDR3 spans 14 amino acids. This CDR3 is CASSLPIRQNGYTF. In nucleotides, the CDR3 is TGTGCCAGCAGCTTACCGATAAGACAGAATGGCTACACCTTC.

This clone was seen only once. V is TRBV27 and J is TRBJ1-5, with D perhaps matching TRBD1 (5 bases). Germline CDR1 MNHEY, CDR2 SMNVEV (reference sequence). The CDR3 extends over 17 amino acids. The ends were cut back, 6 bases at V and 4 bases at J, with 22 bases in the middle. Here the CDR3 reads CASSRKGPGGLNQPQHF. The CDR3 nucleotides are TGTGCCAGCAGCCGAAAGGGCCCCGGGGGTCTAAATCAGCCCCAGCATTTT.

The chain links TRBV19 to TRBJ2-1, with TRBD2 as a possible D gene (6 bases). CDR1 and CDR2 (germline): LNHDA, SQIVND (reference sequence). V was pared by 7 bases and J by 8 bases, with 24 bases between. CDR3 length: 16 residues. CDR3: CASTRELSSGADEQFF. CDR3 bases: TGTGCCAGTACTCGGGAGCTAAGTAGCGGTGCGGATGAGCAGTTCTTC.

This sequence joins TRBV19 and TRBJ2-7; 11 bases align to TRBD2. In germline, CDR1 is LNHDA, CDR2 SQIVND (reference sequence). V was pared by 2 bases and J by 3 bases, with 3 bases of the junction left unmatched. The CDR3 totals 15 residues. CDR3 DNA: TGTGCCAGTAGTATAAGTCTAGCGGGGGGCTACGAGCAGTACTTC. Protein: CASSISLAGGYEQYF.

The rearrangement joins TRBV24-1 to TRBJ1-5, with TRBD1 identical over 7 bases. The ends lost 9 bases at V and 6 bases at J; junction bases unmatched: 7. The CDR3 totals 13 residues. Germline V gene lookup returns CDR1 KGHDR and CDR2 SFDVKD. Written as DNA, the CDR3 is TGTGCCACCGCCACAGGGGCGAGTCAGCCCCAGCATTTT. As protein: CATATGASQPQHF.

This clone was recorded once. The chain carries TRBV4-2 and TRBJ2-7, with D possibly matching TRBD2 (6 bases). Germline V gives CDR1 LGHNA, CDR2 YNFKEQ. This CDR3 has 15 amino acids. V was pared by 1 base and J by 3 bases, with 13 bases between. This chain's CDR3 is CASSQAGSGNYEQYF. The CDR3, as DNA: TGTGCCAGCAGCCAAGCGGGTAGCGGCAACTACGAGCAGTACTTC.

The chain combines TRBV9 with TRBJ1-1; TRBD1 matches at 9 bases. V was pared by 4 bases and J by 10 bases, with 11 bases of the junction left unmatched. This CDR3 has 14 amino acids. Per germline, CDR1 SGDLS and CDR2 YYNGEE. The chain's CDR3 is CASSPEGQGIRAFF. The CDR3 nucleotides read TGTGCCAGCAGCCCCGAGGGACAGGGAATCAGAGCTTTCTTT.

This rearrangement joins TRBV10-3 to TRBJ2-2; 9 nucleotides align to TRBD1. The germline V gene encodes CDR1 ENHRY and CDR2 SYGVKD. The CDR3 consists of 15 residues. The junction had 5 bases not matched to a gene; V was cut back by 6 bases and J by 3 bases. CDR3 nucleotide sequence: TGTGCCATCAGGGGAGGACAGGGGTACACCGGGGAGCTGTTTTTT. It yields the protein CAIRGGQGYTGELFF.

V gene TRBV28 combines with J gene TRBJ1-4; D is unresolved. This CDR3 has 14 residues. The germline V gene encodes CDR1 MDHEN and CDR2 SYDVKM. The V and J ends lost 2 bases and 5 bases respectively, with 9 bases between them. The CDR3 sequence is CASSLTPRNEKLFF. The CDR3 bases are TGTGCCAGCAGTTTAACCCCAAGAAATGAAAAACTGTTTTTT.

The chain carries TRBV20-1 and TRBJ1-2; unclear D gene. Germline-derived CDR1 and CDR2 are DFQATT and SNEGSKA (reference sequence). The V and J ends lost 3 bases and 4 bases respectively, with 12 bases between them. The CDR3 extends over 13 amino acids. CDR3 nucleotides: TGCAGTGCTAGTGAGGGAGCCGCCTATGGCTACACCTTC. Protein sequence: CSASEGAAYGYTF.

The chain is built from TRBV6-5 and TRBJ1-2; TRBD1 is a possible D gene (6 bases). V gave up 5 bases and J gave up 5 bases, with 6 bases separating them. The CDR3 contains 11 residues. Germline lookup yields CDR1 MNHEY and CDR2 SVGAGI. The CDR3 spells CASSTGYGYTF. CDR3 bases: TGTGCCAGCAGTACAGGGTATGGCTACACCTTC.

For the CDR3, the DNA is TGCGCCAGCAGGCGCGAAGTGACTAGTGTCTGGAATGAGCAGTTCTTC. Its protein is CASRREVTSVWNEQFF. V is TRBV5-1 and J is TRBJ2-1; D is perhaps TRBD2 (6 bases). Germline CDR1 SGHRS, CDR2 YFSETQ. The CDR3 loop spans 16 amino acids. Trimming left V 5 bases short and J 7 bases short, with 22 bases between.

The chain links TRBV7-9 to TRBJ1-2, with a possible D match to TRBD1 (6 bases). The V and J ends lost 5 bases and 5 bases respectively, with 12 bases between them. CDR3 size: 13 residues. Germline CDR1 reads SEHNR; CDR2 reads FQNEAQ (reference sequence). Here the CDR3 reads CASSPQGEYGYTF. CDR3 coding DNA: TGTGCCAGCAGCCCACAGGGAGAATATGGCTACACCTTC. The entire variable domain, with the rest obtained from reference TRBV7-9 and TRBJ1-2, is as follows: DTGVSQNPRHKITKRGQNVTFRCDPISEHNRLYWYRQTLGQGPEFLTYFQNEAQLEKSRLLSDRFSAERPKGSFSTLEIQRTEQGDSAMYLCASSPQGEYGYTFGSGTRLTVV.

The chain carries TRBV7-2 and TRBJ2-5, with 9 bases identical to TRBD1. The V gene's germline CDR1 is SGHTA and CDR2 FQGNSA. The CDR3 contains 15 residues. The J segment lost 5 bases and the V segment lost 1 base, leaving 5 bases of the junction unmatched. The CDR3 DNA is TGTGCCAGCAGCTTAGGCCGGACAGGGGCGGAGACCCAGTACTTC. Residues: CASSLGRTGAETQYF.

V and J are TRBV7-3 and TRBJ2-1; possible D gene TRBD2, 7 bases. Per germline, CDR1 SGHTA and CDR2 FQGTGA. Trimming left V 6 bases short and J 3 bases short, with 18 bases between. CDR3 length: 16 amino acids. The CDR3 is CASSSYPGGRYNEQFF. In DNA, the CDR3 is TGTGCCAGCAGTTCTTATCCGGGGGGCCGCTACAATGAGCAGTTCTTC.